This T cell receptor beta chain appears in the sequencing data of a study of human T cells and chemical hapten exposure. Study-level information: Across samples, TCR yields varied, mostly owing to small differences in pooled library volumes. The study, taken as a whole, reports: No shift was seen in TCRs above 1 in 1000 frequency with DPC sensitization.

Time point here: healthy volunteer bleed at 2 weeks. Blood, whole and unfractionated, served as the source for total RNA extraction. Germline V CDR1 and CDR2: SGDLS, YYNGEE. CDR3 length: 14 residues. V was pared by 6 bases and J by 3 bases, with 15 bases between. The study's library attached unique molecular identifiers to single cDNA molecules. In the original analysis: Sample TCR totals centred on a median of about 92,000, ranging roughly 20,000 to 690,600. TCRdb processed the RACE reads anew with MiXCR; each CDR3 protein has one entry. Here the V and J calls rest on TCRdb's processing, not on the authors' analysis. Altogether 30,000 or so distinct CDR3 sequences are present, around 7% being singletons, with the ten largest covering less than 10%. In this sample, this clonotype turned up a few times. Antigen: not known.

The sample taken for sequencing was whole blood. The source is a human donor in good health. Some clones in this sample may be carry-over from other donors' samples. This chain joins TRBV9 and TRBJ1-2; TRBD1 might be the D (5 bases). CDR3 protein: CASTRDGDYYGYTF. The CDR3, as DNA: TGTGCCAGCACGAGGGACGGGGACTACTATGGCTACACCTTC.